The T cell receptor beta chain under discussion was sequenced for a study of radiotherapy plus CTLA-4 blockade in lung cancer. Study results and caveats: In blood, after radiotherapy plus ipilimumab, tumor-derived TCR clones expanded.

This clone was seen more than once but under ten times. The antigen remains unidentified. The V gene's germline CDR1 is LNHDA and CDR2 SQIVND (reference sequence). CDR3 length equals 13 residues. V was pared by 3 bases and J by 8 bases, with 13 bases between. Clones were sequenced by immunoSEQ multiplex PCR, and TCRdb holds only the in-frame ones, with some missing. The table records some 96,000 clones, 70% to 90% of them present only once. Source: peripheral blood, taken from a patient treated with radiotherapy plus ipilimumab. The sequence came from a human donor with non-small cell lung cancer that progressed on radiotherapy plus ipilimumab. The rearrangement joins TRBV19 to TRBJ1-2; TRBD1 is a possible D gene (5 bases). The CDR3 DNA sequence: TGTGCCAGTAGTATTCCAGGGTGGGGAGGCTACACCTTC. This sequence encodes CASSIPGWGGYTF.